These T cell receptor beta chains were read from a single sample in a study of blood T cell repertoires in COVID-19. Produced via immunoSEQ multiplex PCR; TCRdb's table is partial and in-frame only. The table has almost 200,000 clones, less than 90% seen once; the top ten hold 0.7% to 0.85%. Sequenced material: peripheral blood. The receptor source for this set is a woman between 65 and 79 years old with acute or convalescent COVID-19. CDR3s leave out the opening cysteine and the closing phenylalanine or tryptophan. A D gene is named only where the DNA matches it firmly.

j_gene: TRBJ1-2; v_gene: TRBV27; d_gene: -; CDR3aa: ASSPDGGTGYGYT
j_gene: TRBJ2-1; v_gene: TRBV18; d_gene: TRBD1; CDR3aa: ASSNHPGQGNEQF
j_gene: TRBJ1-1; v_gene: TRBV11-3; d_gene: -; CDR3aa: ASSFGGTNTEAF
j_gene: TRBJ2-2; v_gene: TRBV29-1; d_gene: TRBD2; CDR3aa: SVVVGLNTGELF
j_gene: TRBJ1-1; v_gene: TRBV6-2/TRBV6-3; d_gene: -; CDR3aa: ASSYRTGGSHTEAF
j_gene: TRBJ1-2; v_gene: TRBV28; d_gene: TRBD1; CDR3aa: ASSTRDRWYGYT
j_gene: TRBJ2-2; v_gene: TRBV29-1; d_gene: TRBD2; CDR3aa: SVTTGTSRTGELF
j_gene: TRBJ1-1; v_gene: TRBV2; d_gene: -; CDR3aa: ASSEDLGAVTEAF
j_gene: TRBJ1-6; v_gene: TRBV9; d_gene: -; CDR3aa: ASSLESSYNSPLH
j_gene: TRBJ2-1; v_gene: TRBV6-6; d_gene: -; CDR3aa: ASIYEYEQF
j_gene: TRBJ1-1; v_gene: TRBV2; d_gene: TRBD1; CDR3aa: ASRLTGGNTEAF
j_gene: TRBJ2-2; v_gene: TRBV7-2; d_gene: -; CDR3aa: ASSREVFTWELF
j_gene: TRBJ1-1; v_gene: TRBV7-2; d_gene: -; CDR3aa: ASSLVSDTEAF
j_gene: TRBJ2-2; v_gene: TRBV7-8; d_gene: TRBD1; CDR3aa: ASGKWQGANTGELF
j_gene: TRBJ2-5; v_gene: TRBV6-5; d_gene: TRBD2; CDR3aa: ASKLSGSFYQY
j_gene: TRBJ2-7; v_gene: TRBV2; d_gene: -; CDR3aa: ASSSTVVTYEQY
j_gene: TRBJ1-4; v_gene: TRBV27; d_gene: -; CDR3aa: ASSLSLQGSPLGEKLF
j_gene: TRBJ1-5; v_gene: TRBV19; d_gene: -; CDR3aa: ASSIVATTQPQH
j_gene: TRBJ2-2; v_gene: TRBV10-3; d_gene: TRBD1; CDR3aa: ATRTGGDTGELF
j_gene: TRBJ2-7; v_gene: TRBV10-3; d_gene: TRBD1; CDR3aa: ATMDRGLYEQY
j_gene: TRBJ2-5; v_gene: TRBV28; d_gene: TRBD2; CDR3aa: ASSMGLAGGQETQY
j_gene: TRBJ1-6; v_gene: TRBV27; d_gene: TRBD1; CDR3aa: ASSLGGTGASPLH
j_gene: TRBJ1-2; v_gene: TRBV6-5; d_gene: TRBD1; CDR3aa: ASSLRDRGGYT
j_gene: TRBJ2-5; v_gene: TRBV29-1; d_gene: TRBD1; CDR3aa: SVEDLPDRGFRETQY
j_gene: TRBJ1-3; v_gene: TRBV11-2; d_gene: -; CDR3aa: ASSFVQGASGNTIY
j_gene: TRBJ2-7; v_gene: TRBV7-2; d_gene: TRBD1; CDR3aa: ASSFTGGKYEQY
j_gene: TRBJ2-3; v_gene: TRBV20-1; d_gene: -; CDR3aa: SARQADTQY
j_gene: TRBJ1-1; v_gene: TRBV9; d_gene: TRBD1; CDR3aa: ASSPGQGYTEAF
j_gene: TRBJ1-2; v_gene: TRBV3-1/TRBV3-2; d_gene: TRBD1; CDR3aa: ASSQRVGTGYGYT
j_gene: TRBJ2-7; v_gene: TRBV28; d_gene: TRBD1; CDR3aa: ASSFLLRQGSSYEQY
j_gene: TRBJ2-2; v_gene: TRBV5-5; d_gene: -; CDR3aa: ASSLVSRVIGELF
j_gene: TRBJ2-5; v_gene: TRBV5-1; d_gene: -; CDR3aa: ASSPRGSQETQY
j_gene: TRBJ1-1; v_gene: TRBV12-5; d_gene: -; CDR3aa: ASGPGSPNTEAF
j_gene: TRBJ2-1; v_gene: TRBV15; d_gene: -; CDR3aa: ATSRDYSGKGGEQF
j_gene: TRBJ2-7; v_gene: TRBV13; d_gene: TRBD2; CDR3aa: ASSLGSGVAYEQY
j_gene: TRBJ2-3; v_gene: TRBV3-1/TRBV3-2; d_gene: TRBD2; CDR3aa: ASSQGSSGRGSTDTQY
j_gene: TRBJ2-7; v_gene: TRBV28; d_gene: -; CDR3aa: ASSLLGDYEQY
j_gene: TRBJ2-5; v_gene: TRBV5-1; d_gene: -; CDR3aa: ASSLGGLTTEETQY
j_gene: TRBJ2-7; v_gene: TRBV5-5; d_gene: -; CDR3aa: ASSLGRGVNDEQY
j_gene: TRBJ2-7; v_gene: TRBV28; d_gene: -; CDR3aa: ATLRRGMYEQY
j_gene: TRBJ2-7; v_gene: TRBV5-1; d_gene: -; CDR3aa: ASSLAGLGQSFYEQY
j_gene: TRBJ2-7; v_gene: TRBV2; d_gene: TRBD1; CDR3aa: ASSEWQGAYEQY
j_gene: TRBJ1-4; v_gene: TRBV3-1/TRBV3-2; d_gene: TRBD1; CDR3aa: ASSQRQGVNEKLF
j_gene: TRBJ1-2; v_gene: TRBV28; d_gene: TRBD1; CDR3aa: ASTGQGADPYGYT
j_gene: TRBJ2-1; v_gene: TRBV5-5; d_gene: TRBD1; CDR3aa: ASSLSGGRGGEQF
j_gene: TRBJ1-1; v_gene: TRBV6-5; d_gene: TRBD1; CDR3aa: ASSYVGQAIAEAF
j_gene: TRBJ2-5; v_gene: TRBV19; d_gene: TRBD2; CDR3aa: ATSREGVYQETQY
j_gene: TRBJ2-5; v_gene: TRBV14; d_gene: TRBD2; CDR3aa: ASSRAASGIETQY
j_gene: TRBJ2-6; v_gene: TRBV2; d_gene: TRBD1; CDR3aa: ASSLQGDAGANVLT
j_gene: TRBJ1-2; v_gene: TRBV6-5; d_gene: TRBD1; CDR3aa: ASRTTGGHGYT
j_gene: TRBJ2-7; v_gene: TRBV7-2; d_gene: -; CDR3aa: ASSLSYQGSYYEQY
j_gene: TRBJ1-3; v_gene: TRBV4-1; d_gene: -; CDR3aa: ASSQDQGTGNTIY
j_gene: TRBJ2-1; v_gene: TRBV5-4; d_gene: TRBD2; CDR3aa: ASSFPGGLDNEQF
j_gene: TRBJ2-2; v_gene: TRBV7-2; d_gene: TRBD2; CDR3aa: ASSSLAGGGTGELF
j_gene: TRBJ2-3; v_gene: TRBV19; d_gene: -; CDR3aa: ASSMELHGSTDTQY
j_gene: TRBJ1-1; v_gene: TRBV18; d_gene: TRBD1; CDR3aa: ASSLGQDTEAF
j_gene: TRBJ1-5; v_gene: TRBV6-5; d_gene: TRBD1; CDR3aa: ASIDRGIGNQPQH
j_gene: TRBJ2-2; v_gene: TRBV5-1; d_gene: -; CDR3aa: ASSRSLAYPGELF